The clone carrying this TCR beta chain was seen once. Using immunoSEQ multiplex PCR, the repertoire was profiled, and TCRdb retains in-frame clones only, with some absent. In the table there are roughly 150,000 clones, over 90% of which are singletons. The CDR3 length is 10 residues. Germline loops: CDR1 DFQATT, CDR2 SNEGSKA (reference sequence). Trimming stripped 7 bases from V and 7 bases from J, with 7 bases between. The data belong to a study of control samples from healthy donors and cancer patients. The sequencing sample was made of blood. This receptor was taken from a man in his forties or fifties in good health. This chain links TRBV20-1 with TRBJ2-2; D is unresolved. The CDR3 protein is CSVGHGELFF. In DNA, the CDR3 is TGCAGTGTTGGTCACGGGGAGCTGTTTTTT.